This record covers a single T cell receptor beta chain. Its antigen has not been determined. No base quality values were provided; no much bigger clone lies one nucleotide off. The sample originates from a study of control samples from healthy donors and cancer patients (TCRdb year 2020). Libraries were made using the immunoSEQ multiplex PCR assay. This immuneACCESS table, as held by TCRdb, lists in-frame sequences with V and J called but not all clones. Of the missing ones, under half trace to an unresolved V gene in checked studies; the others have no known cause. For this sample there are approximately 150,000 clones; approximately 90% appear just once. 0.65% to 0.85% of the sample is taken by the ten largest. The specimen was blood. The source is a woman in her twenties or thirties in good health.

The bases read TGTGCCATCAGATGGGACAACAAGAACACTGAAGCTTTCTTT. This codes for CAIRWDNKNTEAFF. The chain was built from TRBV10-3 and TRBJ1-1; TRBD1 might be the D gene, on 6 matching bases. Spanning cysteine to phenylalanine, the CDR3 consists of 14 amino acids. Just CDR3 DNA is preserved here, 42 bases in frame from base 1. V loses 6 bases, J loses 1 base, and the germline ends lie 12 bases apart. Via the germline V gene, CDR1 is ENHRY and CDR2 SYGVKD.